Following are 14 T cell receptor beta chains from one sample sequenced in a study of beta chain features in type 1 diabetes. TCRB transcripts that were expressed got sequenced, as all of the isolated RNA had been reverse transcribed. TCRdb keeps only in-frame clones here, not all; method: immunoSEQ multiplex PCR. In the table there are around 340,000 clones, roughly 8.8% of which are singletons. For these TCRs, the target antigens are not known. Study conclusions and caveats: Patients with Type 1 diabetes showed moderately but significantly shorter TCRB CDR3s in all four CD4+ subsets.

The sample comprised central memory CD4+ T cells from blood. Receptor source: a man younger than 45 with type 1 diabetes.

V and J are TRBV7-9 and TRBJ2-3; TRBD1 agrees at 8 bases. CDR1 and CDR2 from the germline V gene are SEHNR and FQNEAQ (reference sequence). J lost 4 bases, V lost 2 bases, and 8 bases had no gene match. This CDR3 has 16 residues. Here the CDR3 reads CASSLWGQVSADTQYF. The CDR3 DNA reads TGTGCCAGCAGCTTATGGGGACAGGTATCCGCAGATACGCAGTATTTT. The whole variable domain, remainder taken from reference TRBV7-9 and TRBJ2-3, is DTGVSQNPRHKITKRGQNVTFRCDPISEHNRLYWYRQTLGQGPEFLTYFQNEAQLEKSRLLSDRFSAERPKGSFSTLEIQRTEQGDSAMYLCASSLWGQVSADTQYFGPGTRLTVL.

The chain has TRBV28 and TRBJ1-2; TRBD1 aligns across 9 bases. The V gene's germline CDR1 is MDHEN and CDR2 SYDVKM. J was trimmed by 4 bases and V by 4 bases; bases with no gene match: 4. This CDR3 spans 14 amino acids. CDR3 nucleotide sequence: TGTGCCAGCAGTTCCGGACAGGGGCTCTATGGCTACACCTTC. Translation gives CASSSGQGLYGYTF.

CDR3 sequence reads: CASSSRGGGLNNEQFF. The CDR3 nucleotides read TGTGCCAGCAGCAGCCGAGGCGGGGGGCTGAACAATGAGCAGTTCTTC. V and J are TRBV7-2 and TRBJ2-1; 8 bases align to TRBD2. V shed 5 bases and J 5 bases; nucleotides not matched to a gene: 11. The germline gives CDR1 SGHTA, CDR2 FQGNSA. CDR3 size: 16 residues.

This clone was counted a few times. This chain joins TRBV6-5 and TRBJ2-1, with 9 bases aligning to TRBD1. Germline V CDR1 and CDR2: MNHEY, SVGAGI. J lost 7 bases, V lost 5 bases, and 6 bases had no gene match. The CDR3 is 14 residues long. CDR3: CASSRGQGRNEQFF. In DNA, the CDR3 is TGTGCCAGCAGTAGGGGACAGGGTCGGAATGAGCAGTTCTTC.

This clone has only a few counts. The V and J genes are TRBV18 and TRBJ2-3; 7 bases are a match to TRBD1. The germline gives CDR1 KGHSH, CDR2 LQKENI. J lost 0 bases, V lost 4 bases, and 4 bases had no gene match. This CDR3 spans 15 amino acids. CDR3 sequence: CASSRTGSSTDTQYF. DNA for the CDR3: TGTGCCAGCTCACGGACAGGCTCTAGCACAGATACGCAGTATTTT.

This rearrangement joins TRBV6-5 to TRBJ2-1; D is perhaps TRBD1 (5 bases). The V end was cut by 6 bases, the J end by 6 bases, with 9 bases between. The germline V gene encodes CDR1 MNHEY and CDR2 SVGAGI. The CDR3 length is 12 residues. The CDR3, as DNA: TGTGCCAGCAGCCCCGACAGCAATGAGCAGTTCTTC. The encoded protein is CASSPDSNEQFF.

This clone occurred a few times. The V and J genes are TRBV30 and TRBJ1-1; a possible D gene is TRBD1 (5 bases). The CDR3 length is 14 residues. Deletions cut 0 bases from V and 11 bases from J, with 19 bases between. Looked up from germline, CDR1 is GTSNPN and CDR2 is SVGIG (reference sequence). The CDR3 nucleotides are TGTGCCTGGAGTGTGTCGGGGCTAACAAACTCGGCTTTCTTT. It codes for CAWSVSGLTNSAFF.

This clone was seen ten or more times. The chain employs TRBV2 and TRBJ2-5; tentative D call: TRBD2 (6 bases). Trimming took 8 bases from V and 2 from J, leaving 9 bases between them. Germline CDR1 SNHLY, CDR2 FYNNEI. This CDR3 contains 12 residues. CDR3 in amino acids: CASGRMQETQYF. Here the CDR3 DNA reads TGTGCCAGCGGGAGGATGCAAGAGACCCAGTACTTC.

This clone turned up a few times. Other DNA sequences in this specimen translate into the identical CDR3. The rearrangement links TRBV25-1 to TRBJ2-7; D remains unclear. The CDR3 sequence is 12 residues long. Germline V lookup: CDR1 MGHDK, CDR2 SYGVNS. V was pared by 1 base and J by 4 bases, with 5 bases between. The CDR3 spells CASSEWDYEQYF. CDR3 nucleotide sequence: TGTGCCAGCAGTGAATGGGATTACGAGCAGTACTTC.

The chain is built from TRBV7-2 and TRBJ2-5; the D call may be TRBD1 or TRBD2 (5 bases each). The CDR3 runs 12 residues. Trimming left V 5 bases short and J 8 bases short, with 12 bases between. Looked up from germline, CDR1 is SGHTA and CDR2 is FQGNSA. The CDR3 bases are TGTGCCAGCAGCCGACAGAGGGAAACCCAGTACTTC. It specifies CASSRQRETQYF. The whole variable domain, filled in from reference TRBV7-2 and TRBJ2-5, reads GAGVSQSPSNKVTEKGKDVELRCDPISGHTALYWYRQSLGQGLEFLIYFQGNSAPDKSGLPSDRFSAERTGGSVSTLTIQRTQQEDSAVYLCASSRQRETQYFGPGTRLLVL.

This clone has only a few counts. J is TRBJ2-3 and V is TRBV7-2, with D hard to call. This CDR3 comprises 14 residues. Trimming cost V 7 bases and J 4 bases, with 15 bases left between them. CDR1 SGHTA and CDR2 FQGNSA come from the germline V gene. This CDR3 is CASTPAPDADTQYF. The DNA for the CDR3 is TGTGCCAGCACCCCCGCTCCGGATGCAGATACGCAGTATTTT.

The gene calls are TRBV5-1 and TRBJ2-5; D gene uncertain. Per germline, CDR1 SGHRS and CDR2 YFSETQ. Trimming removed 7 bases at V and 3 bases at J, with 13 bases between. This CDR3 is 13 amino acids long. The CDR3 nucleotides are TGCGCCAGCCAAAAGTTAGAAAAAGAGACCCAGTACTTC. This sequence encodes CASQKLEKETQYF.

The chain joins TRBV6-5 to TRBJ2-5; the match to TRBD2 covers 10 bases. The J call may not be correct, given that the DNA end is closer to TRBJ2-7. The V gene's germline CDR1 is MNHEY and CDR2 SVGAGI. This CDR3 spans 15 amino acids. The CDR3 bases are TGTGCCAGCAGCCGCCCTAGCGGGGGCTCCTACGAGCAGTACTTC. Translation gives CASSRPSGGSYEQYF.

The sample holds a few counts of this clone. CDR3 amino acids: CASSRRVGDRGPDSSYNSPLHF. CDR3 sequence (DNA): TGTGCCAGCAGTCGAAGAGTGGGTGACAGGGGGCCCGATAGCTCCTATAATTCACCCCTCCACTTT. This rearrangement joins TRBV27 to TRBJ1-6, with 10 bases identical to TRBD1. The germline V gene encodes CDR1 MNHEY and CDR2 SMNVEV (reference sequence). The CDR3 covers 22 residues. The J segment lost 0 bases and the V segment lost 5 bases, leaving 19 bases of the junction unmatched.